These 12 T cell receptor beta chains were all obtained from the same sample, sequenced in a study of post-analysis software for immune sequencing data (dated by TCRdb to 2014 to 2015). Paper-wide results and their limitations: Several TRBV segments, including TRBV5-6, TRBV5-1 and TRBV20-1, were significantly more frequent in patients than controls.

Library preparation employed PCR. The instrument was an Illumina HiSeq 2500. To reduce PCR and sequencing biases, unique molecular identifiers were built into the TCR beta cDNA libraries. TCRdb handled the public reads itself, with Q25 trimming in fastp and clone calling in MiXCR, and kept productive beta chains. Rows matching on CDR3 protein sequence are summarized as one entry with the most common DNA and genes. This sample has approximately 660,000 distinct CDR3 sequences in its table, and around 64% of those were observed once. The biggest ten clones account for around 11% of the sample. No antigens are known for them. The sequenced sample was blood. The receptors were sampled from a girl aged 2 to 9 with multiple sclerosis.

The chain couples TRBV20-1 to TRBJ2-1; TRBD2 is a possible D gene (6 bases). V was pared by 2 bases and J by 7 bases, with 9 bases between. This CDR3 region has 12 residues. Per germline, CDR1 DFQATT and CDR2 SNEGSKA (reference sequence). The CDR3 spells CSARQEGNEQFF. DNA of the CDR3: TGCAGTGCTAGACAGGAGGGAAATGAGCAGTTCTTC.

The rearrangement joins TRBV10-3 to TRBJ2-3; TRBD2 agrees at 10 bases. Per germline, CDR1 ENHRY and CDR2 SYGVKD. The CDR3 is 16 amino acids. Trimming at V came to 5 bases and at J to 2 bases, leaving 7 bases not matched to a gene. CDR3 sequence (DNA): TGTGCCATCAGTCACAGCGGGAGGGCCCCCACAGATACGCAGTATTTT. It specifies CAISHSGRAPTDTQYF.

DNA for the CDR3: TGTGCCAGCAGCTTAAACAGGGGCTCTGGAAACACCATATATTTT. This codes for CASSLNRGSGNTIYF. The chain is built from TRBV7-2 and TRBJ1-3, with TRBD1 matching 7 bases. The ends lost 2 bases at V and 0 bases at J; junction bases unmatched: 1. Germline assignment: CDR1 SGHTA and CDR2 FQGNSA. The length of the CDR3 is 15 residues.

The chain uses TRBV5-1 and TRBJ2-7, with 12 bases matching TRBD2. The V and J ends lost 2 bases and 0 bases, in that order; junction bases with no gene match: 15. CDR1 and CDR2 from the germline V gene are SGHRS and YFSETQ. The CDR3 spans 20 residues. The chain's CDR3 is CASSFLLLAGGPSSSYEQYF. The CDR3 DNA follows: TGCGCCAGCAGCTTTCTTCTCCTAGCGGGAGGGCCGTCGAGCTCCTACGAGCAGTACTTC.

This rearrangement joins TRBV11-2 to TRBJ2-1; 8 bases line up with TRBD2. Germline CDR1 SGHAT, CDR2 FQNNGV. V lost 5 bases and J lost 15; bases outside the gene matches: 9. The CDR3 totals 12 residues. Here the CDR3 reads CASSPGLADGFF. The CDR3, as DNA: TGTGCCAGCAGCCCTGGACTAGCCGATGGGTTCTTC.

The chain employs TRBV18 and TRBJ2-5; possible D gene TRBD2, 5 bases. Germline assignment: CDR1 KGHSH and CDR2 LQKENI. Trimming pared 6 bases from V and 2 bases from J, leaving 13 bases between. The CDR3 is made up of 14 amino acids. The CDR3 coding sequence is TGTGCCAGCTCTCCGAGGGCCCCTCAAGAGACCCAGTACTTC. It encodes CASSPRAPQETQYF. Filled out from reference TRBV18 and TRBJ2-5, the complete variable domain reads NAGVMQNPRHLVRRRGQEARLRCSPMKGHSHVYWYRQLPEEGLKFMVYLQKENIIDESGMPKERFSAEFPKEGPSILRIQQVVRGDSAAYFCASSPRAPQETQYFGPGTRLLVL.

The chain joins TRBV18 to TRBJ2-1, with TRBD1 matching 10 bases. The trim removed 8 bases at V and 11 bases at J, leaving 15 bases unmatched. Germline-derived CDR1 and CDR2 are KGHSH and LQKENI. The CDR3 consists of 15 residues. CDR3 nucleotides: TGTGCCAGCACGGAAACCGGGACAGGGGCTAATAAGCAGTTCTTC. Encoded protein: CASTETGTGANKQFF. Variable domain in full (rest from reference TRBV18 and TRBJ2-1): NAGVMQNPRHLVRRRGQEARLRCSPMKGHSHVYWYRQLPEEGLKFMVYLQKENIIDESGMPKERFSAEFPKEGPSILRIQQVVRGDSAAYFCASTETGTGANKQFFGPGTRLTVL.

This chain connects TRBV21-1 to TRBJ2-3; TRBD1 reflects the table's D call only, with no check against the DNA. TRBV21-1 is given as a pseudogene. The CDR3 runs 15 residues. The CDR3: CASSKSGQTTDTQYF. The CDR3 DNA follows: TGTGCCAGCAGCAAATCAGGACAGACCACAGATACGCAGTATTTT.

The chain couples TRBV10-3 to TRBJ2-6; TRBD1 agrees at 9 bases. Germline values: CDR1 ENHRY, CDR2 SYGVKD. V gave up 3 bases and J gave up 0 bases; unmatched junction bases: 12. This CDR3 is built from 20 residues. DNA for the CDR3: TGTGCCATCAGTGATTGGACAGGGGCCAATATCGACTCTGGGGCCAACGTCCTGACTTTC. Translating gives CAISDWTGANIDSGANVLTF.

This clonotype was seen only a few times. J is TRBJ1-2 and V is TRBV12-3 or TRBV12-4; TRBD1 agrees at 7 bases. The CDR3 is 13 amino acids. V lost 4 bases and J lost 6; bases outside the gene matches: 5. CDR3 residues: CASSSSGGHGYTF. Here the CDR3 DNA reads TGTGCCAGCAGTTCTTCAGGGGGGCATGGCTACACCTTC.

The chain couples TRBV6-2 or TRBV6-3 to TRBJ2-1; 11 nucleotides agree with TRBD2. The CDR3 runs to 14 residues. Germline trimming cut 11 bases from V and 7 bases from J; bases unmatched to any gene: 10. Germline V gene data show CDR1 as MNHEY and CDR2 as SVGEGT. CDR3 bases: TGTGCCGTCCAGGGACTAGCGGCTCGTAATGAGCAGTTCTTC. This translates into CAVQGLAARNEQFF.

This chain's CDR3 is CATSKGRDTYEQYF. CDR3 nucleotides: TGTGCCACCAGCAAAGGACGGGACACCTACGAGCAGTACTTC. V and J are TRBV15 and TRBJ2-7; perhaps TRBD1 as D (6 bases). Trimming removed 4 bases from V and 2 bases from J, with 12 bases in between. This CDR3 region has 14 residues. Germline V lookup: CDR1 LNHNV, CDR2 YYDKDF (reference sequence).